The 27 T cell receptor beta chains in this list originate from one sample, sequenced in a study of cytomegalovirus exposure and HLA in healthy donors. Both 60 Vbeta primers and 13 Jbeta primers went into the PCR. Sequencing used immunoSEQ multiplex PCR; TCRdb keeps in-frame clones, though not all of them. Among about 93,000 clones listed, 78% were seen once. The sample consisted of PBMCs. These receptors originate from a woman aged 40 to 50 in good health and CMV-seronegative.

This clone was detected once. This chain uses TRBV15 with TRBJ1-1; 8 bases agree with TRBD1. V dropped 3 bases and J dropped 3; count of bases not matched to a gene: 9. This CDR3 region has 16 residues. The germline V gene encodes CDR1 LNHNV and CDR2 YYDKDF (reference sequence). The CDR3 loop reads CATSSGTGVRDTEAFF. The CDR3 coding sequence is TGTGCCACCAGCAGCGGGACAGGTGTTAGGGACACTGAAGCTTTCTTT.

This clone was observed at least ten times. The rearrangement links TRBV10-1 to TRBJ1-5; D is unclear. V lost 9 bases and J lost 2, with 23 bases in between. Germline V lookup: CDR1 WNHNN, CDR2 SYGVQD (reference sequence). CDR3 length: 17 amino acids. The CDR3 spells CASTYPSGRNGNQPQHF. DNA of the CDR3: TGCGCCAGTACCTACCCCAGCGGTCGAAATGGCAATCAGCCCCAGCATTTT.

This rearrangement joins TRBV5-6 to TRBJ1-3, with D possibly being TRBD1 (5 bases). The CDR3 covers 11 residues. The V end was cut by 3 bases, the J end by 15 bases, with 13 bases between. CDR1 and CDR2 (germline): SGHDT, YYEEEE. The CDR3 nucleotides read TGTGCCAGCAGCTCCAGGGTATTCGGATATTTT. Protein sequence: CASSSRVFGYF.

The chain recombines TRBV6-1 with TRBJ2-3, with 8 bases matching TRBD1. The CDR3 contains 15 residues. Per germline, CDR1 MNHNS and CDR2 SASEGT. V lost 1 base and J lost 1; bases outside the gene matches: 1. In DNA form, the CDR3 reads TGTGCCAGCAGTGAAGAGACAGGGGGCACAGATACGCAGTATTTT. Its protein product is CASSEETGGTDTQYF.

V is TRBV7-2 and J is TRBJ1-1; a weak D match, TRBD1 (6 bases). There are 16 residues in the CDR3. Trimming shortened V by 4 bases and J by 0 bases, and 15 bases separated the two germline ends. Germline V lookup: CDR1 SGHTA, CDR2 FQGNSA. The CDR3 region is CASSYTRGGMNTEAFF. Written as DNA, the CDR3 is TGTGCCAGCAGCTATACGAGGGGGGGGATGAACACTGAAGCTTTCTTT.

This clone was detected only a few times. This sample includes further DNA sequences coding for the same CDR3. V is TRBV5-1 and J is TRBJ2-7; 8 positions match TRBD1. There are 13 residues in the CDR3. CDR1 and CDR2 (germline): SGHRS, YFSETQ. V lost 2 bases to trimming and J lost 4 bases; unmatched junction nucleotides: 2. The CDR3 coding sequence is TGCGCCAGCAGCTTAACAGGGGGGTACGAGCAGTACTTC. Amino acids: CASSLTGGYEQYF.

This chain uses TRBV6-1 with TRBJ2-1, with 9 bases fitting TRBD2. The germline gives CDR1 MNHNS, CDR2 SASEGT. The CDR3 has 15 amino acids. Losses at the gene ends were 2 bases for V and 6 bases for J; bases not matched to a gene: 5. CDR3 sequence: CASSELAGASNEQFF. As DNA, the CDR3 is TGTGCCAGCAGTGAATTAGCGGGAGCGAGCAATGAGCAGTTCTTC.

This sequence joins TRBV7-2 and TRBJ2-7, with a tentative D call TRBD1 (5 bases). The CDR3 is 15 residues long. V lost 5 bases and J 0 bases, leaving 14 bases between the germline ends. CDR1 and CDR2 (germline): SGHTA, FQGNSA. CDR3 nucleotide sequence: TGTGCCAGCAGCCCGTCAGGGATGAGCTCCTACGAGCAGTACTTC. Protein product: CASSPSGMSSYEQYF.

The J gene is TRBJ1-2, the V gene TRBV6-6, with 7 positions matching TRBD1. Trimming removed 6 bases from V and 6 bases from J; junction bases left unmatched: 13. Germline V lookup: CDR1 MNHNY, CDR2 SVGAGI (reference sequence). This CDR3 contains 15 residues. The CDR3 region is CASSPGDSVADGYTF. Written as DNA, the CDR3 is TGTGCCAGCAGCCCCGGGGACAGTGTTGCTGATGGCTACACCTTC.

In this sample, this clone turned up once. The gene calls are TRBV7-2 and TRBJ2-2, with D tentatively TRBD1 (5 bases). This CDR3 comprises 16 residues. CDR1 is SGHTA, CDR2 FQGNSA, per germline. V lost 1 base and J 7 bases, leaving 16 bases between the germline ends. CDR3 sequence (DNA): TGTGCCAGCAGCTTAGTGATGGGCCAGGGCGGCGGGGAGCTGTTTTTT. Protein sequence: CASSLVMGQGGGELFF.

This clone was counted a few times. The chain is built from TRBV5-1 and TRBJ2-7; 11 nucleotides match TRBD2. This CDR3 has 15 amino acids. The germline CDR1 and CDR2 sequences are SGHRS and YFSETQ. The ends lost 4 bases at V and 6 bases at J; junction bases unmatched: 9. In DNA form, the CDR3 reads TGCGCCAGCAGCGCCCGACTAGCGGGATCTGGCGAGCAGTACTTC. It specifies CASSARLAGSGEQYF.

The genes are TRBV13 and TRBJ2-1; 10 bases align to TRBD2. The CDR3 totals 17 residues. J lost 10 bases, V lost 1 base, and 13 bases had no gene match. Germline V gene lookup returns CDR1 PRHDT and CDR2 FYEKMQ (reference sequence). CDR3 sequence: CASSLAGASGRGEEQFF. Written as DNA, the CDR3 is TGTGCCAGCAGCTTAGCTGGTGCTAGCGGGAGAGGAGAGGAGCAGTTCTTC.

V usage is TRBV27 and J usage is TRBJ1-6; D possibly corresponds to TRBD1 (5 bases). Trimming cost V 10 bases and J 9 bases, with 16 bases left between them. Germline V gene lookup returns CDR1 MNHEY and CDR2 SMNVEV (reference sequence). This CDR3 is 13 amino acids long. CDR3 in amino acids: CATAGLLTSPLHF. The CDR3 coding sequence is TGTGCCACCGCGGGACTGCTTACTTCACCCCTCCACTTT.

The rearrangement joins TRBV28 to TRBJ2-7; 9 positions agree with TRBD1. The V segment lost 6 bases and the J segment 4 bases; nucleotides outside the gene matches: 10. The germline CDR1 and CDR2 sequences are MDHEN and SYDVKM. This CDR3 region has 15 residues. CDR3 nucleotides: TGTGCCAGCAGCAGAAACAGGGGGCGAATGTACGAGCAGTACTTC. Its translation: CASSRNRGRMYEQYF. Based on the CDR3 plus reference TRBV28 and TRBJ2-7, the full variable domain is DVKVTQSSRYLVKRTGEKVFLECVQDMDHENMFWYRQDPGLGLRLIYFSYDVKMKEKGDIPEGYSVSREKKERFSLILESASTNQTSMYLCASSRNRGRMYEQYFGPGTRLTVT.

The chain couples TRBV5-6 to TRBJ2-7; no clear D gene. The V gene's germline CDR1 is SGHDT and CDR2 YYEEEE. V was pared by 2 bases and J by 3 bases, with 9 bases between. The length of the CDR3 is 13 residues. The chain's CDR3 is CASSFEVLYEQYF. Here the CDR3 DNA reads TGTGCCAGCAGCTTCGAGGTCCTCTACGAGCAGTACTTC.

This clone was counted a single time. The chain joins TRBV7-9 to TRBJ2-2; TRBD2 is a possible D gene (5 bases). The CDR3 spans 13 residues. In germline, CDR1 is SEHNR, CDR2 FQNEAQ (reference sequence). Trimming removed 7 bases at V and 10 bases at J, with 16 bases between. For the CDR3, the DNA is TGTGCCAGCACCCCCGGACTGCTTAAGGAGCTGTTTTTT. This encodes CASTPGLLKELFF. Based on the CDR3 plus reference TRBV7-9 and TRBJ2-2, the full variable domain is DTGVSQNPRHKITKRGQNVTFRCDPISEHNRLYWYRQTLGQGPEFLTYFQNEAQLEKSRLLSDRFSAERPKGSFSTLEIQRTEQGDSAMYLCASTPGLLKELFFGEGSRLTVL.

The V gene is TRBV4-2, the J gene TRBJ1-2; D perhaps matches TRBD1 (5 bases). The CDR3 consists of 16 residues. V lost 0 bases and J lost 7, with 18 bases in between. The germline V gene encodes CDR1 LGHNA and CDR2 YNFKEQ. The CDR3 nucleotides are TGTGCCAGCAGCCAAGAAGCCGGCCAGGGAAGGAGTGGCTACACCTTC. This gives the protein CASSQEAGQGRSGYTF.

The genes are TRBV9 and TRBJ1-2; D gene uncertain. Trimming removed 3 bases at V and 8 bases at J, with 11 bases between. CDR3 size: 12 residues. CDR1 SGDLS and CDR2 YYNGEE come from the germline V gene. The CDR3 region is CASSAGLCGYTF. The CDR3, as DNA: TGTGCCAGCAGCGCAGGCCTGTGCGGCTACACCTTC.

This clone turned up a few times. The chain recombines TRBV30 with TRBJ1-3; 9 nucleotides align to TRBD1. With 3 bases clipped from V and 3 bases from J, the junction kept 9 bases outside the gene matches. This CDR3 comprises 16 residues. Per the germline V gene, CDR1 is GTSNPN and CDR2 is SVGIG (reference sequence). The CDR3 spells CAWRPGQGTGGNTIYF. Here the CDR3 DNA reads TGTGCCTGGAGGCCGGGACAGGGAACGGGTGGAAACACCATATATTTT.

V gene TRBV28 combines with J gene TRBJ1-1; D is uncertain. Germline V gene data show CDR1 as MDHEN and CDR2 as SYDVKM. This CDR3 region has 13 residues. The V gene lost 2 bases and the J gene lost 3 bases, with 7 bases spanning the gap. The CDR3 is CASSLQAYTEAFF. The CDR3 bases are TGTGCCAGCAGTTTACAGGCGTACACTGAAGCTTTCTTT.

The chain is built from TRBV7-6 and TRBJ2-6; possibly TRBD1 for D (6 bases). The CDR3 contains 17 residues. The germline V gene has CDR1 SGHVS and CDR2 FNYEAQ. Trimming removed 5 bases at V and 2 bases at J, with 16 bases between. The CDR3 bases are TGTGCCAGCAGCCCCAAAAGGGGGTTGACTGGGGCCAACGTCCTGACTTTC. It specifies CASSPKRGLTGANVLTF.

CDR3 sequence reads: CASSIRATGSTEAFF. CDR3 bases: TGTGCCAGTAGTATTAGAGCGACAGGGAGCACTGAAGCTTTCTTT. This chain joins TRBV19 and TRBJ1-1; TRBD1 matches at 7 bases. The CDR3 extends over 15 amino acids. In germline, CDR1 is LNHDA, CDR2 SQIVND (reference sequence). The junction had 8 bases not matched to a gene; V was cut back by 3 bases and J by 4 bases.

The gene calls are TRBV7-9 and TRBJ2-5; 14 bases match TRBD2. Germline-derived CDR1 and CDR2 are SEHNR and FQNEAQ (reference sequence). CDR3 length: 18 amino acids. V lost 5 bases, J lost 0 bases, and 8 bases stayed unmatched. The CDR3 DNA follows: TGTGCCAGCAGCGCGGGGACTAGCGGGAGTTTGTACCAAGAGACCCAGTACTTC. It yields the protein CASSAGTSGSLYQETQYF.

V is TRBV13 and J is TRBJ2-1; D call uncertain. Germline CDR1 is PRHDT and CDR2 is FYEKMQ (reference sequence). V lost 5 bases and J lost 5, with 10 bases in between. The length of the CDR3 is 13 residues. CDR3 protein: CASSPLAHNEQFF. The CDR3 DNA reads TGTGCCAGCAGCCCCCTGGCACACAATGAGCAGTTCTTC. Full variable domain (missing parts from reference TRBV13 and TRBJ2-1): AAGVIQSPRHLIKEKRETATLKCYPIPRHDTVYWYQQGPGQDPQFLISFYEKMQSDKGSIPDRFSAQQFSDYHSELNMSSLELGDSALYFCASSPLAHNEQFFGPGTRLTVL.

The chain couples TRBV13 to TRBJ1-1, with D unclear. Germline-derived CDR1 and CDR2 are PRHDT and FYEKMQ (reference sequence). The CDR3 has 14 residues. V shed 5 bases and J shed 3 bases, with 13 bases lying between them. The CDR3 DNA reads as TGTGCCAGCAGCCAAACCGTACAGCACACTGAAGCTTTCTTT. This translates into CASSQTVQHTEAFF.

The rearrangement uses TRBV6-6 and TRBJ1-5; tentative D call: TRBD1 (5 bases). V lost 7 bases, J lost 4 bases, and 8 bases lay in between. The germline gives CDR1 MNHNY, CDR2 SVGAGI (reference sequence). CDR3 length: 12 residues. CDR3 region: CASMEGNQPQHF. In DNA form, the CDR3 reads TGTGCCAGCATGGAGGGGAATCAGCCCCAGCATTTT.

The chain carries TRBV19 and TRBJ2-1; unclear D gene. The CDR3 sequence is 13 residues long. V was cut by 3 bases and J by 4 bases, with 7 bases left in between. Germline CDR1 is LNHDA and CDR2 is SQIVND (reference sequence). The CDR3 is CASSMSDYNEQFF. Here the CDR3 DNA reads TGTGCCAGTAGTATGTCAGATTACAATGAGCAGTTCTTC. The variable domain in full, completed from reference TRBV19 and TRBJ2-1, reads DGGITQSPKYLFRKEGQNVTLSCEQNLNHDAMYWYRQDPGQGLRLIYYSQIVNDFQKGDIAEGYSVSREKKESFPLTVTSAQKNPTAFYLCASSMSDYNEQFFGPGTRLTVL.